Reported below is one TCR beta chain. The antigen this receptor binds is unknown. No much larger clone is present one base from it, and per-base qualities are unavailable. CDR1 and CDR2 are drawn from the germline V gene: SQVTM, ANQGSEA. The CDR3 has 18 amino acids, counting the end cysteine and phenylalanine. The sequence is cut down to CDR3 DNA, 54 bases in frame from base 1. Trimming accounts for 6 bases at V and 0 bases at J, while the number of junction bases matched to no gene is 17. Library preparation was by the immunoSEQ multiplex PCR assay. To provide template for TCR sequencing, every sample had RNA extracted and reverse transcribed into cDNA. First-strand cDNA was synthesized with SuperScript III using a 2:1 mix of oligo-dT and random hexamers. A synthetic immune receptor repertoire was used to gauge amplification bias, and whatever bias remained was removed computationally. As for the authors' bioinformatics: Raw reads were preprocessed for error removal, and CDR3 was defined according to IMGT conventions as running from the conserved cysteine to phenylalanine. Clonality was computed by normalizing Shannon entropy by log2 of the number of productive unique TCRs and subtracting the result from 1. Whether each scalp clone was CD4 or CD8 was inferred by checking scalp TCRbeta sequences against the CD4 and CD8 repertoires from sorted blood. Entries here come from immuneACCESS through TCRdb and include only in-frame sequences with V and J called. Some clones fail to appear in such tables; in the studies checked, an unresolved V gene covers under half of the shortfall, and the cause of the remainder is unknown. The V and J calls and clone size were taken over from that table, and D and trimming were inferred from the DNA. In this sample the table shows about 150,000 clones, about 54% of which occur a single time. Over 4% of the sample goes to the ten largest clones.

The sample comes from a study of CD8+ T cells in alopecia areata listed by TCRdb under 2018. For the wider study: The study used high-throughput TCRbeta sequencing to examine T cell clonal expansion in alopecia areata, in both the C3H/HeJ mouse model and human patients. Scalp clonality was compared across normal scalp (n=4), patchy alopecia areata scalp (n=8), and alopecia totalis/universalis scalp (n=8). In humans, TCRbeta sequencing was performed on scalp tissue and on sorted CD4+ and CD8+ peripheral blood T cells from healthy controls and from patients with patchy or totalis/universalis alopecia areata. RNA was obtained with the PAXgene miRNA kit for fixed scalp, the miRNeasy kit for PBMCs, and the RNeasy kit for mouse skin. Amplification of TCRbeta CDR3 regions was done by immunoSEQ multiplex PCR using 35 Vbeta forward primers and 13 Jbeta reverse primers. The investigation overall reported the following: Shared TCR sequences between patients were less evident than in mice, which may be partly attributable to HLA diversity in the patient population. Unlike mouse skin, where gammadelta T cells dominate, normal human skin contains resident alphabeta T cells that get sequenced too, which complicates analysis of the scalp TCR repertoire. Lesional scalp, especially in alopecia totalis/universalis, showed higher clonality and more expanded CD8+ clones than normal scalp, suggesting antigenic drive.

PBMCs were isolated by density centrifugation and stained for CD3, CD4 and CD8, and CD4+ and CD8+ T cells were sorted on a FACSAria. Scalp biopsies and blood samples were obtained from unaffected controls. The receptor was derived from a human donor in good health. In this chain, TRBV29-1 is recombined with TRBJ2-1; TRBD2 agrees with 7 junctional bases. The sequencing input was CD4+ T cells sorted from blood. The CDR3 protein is CSVMKRDGTPSSYNEQFF. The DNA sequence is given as TGCAGCGTCATGAAGCGGGACGGCACTCCTAGCTCCTACAATGAGCAGTTCTTC.